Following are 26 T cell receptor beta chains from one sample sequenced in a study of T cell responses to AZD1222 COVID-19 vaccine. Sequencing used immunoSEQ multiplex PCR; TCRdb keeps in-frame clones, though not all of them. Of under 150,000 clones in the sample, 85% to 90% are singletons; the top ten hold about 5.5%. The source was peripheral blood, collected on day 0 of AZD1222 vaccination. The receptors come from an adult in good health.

The CDR3: CASSQGGSGRHEQFF. The CDR3 DNA reads as TGCGCCAGCAGCCAAGGCGGCTCCGGGAGGCATGAGCAGTTCTTC. The gene calls are TRBV4-3 and TRBJ2-1, with TRBD2 matching 7 bases. CDR1 and CDR2 from the germline V gene are LGHNA and YSLEER. V was clipped by 1 base and J by 8 bases; unmatched bases: 8. This CDR3 is built from 15 residues.

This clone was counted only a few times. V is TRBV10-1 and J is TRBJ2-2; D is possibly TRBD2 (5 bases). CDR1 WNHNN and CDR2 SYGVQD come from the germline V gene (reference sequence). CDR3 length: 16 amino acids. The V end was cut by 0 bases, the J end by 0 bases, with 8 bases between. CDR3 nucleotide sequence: TGCGCCAGCAGTGAGTCGAGGGCGGCGAACACCGGGGAGCTGTTTTTT. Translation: CASSESRAANTGELFF.

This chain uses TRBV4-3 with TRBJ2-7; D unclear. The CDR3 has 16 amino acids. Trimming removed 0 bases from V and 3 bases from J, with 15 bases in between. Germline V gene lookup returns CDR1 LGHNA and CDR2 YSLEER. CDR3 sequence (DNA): TGCGCCAGCAGCCAAGATCACCGCTCCTCGGGCTACGAGCAGTACTTC. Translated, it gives CASSQDHRSSGYEQYF.

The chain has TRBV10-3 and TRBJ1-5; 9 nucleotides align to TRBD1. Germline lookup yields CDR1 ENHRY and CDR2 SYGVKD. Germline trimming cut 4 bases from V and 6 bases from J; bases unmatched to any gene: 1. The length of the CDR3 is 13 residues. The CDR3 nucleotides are TGTGCCATCAGTGGGACAGGGGTTCAGCCCCAGCATTTT. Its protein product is CAISGTGVQPQHF.

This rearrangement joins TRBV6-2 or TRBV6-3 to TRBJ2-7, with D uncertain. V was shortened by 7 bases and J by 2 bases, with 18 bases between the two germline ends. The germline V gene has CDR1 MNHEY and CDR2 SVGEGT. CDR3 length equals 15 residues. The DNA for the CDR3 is TGTGCCAGCAACCCGCAAAATGCGCTGACCTACGAGCAGTACTTC. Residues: CASNPQNALTYEQYF.

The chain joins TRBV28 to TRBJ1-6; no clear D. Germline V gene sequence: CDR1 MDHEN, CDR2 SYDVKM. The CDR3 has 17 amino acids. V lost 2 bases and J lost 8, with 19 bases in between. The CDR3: CASSLNPLGPPHSPLHF. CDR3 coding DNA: TGTGCCAGCAGTTTAAATCCCCTCGGGCCGCCTCATTCACCCCTCCACTTT.

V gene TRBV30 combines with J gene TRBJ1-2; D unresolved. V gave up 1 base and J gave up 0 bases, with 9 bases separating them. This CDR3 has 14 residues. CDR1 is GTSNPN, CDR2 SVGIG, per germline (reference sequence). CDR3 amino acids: CAWSGGDANYGYTF. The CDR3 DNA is TGTGCCTGGAGTGGGGGAGATGCTAACTATGGCTACACCTTC.

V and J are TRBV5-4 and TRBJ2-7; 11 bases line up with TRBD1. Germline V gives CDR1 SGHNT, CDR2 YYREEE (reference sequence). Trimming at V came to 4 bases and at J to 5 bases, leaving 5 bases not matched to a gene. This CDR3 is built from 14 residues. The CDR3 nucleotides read TGTGCCAGCAGCACGGACAGGGGGCACCACGAGCAGTACTTC. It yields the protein CASSTDRGHHEQYF.

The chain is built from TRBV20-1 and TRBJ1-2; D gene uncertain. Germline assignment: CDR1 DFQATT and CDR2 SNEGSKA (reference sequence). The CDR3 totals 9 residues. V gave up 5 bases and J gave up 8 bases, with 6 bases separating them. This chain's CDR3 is CSAHDGYTF. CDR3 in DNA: TGCAGTGCTCACGACGGCTACACCTTC.

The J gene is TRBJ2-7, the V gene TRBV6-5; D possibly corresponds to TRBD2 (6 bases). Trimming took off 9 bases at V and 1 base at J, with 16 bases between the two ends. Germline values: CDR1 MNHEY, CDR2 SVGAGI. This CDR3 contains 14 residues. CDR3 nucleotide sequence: TGTGCCAGGTCCATCCCAGGAGGGTCCTACGAGCAGTACTTC. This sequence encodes CARSIPGGSYEQYF.

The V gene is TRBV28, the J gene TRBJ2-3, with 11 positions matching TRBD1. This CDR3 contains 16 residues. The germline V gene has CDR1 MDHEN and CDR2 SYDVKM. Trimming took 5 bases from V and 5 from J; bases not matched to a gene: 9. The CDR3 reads CASSAGTGGPGDTQYF. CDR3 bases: TGTGCCAGCAGTGCAGGGACAGGGGGGCCGGGAGATACGCAGTATTTT.

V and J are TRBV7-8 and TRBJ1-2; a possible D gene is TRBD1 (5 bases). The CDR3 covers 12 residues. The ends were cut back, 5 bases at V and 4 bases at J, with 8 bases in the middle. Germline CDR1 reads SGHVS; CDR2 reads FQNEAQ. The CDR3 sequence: CASSPDSYGYTF. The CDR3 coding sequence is TGTGCCAGCAGCCCCGACAGCTATGGCTACACCTTC.

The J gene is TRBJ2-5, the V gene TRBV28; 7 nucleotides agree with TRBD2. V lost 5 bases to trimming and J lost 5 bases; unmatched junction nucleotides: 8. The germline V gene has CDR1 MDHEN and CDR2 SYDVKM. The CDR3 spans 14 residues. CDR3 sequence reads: CASSPGGARETQYF. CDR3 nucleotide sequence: TGTGCCAGCAGTCCGGGGGGAGCGAGGGAGACCCAGTACTTC. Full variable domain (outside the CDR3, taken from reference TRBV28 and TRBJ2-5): DVKVTQSSRYLVKRTGEKVFLECVQDMDHENMFWYRQDPGLGLRLIYFSYDVKMKEKGDIPEGYSVSREKKERFSLILESASTNQTSMYLCASSPGGARETQYFGPGTRLLVL.

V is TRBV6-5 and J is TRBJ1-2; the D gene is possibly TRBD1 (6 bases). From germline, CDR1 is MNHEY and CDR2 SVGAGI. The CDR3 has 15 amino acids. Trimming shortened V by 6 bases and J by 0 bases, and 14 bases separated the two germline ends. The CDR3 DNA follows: TGTGCCAGCAGGAAACGAGGGGGAGCTAACTATGGCTACACCTTC. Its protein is CASRKRGGANYGYTF.

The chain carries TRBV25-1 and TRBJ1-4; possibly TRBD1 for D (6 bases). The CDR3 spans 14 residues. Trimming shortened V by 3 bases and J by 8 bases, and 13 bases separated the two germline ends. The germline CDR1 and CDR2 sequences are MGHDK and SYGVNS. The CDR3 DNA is TGTGCCAGCAGTGATCCTGGCAGGGGAGAAAAACTGTTTTTT. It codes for CASSDPGRGEKLFF.

The CDR3 nucleotides are TGTGCCACCAGCGGCGGGGGCTTTGAAGCTTTCTTT. It yields the protein CATSGGGFEAFF. V gene TRBV15 combines with J gene TRBJ1-1; weak D call: TRBD1 (6 bases). Per germline, CDR1 LNHNV and CDR2 YYDKDF (reference sequence). The CDR3 covers 12 residues. Trimming cost V 5 bases and J 7 bases, with 11 bases left between them. The full variable domain, completed using reference TRBV15 and TRBJ1-1, is DAMVIQNPRYQVTQFGKPVTLSCSQTLNHNVMYWYQQKSSQAPKLLFHYYDKDFNNEADTPDNFQSRRPNTSFCFLDIRSPGLGDTAMYLCATSGGGFEAFFGQGTRLTVV.

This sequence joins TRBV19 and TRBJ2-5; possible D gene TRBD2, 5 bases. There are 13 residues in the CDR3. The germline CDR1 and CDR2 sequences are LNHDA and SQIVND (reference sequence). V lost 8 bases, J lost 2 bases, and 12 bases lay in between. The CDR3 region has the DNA TGTGCCAGTGGAGGCAGCTTACAAGAGACCCAGTACTTC. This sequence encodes CASGGSLQETQYF. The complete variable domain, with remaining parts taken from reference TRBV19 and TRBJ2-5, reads DGGITQSPKYLFRKEGQNVTLSCEQNLNHDAMYWYRQDPGQGLRLIYYSQIVNDFQKGDIAEGYSVSREKKESFPLTVTSAQKNPTAFYLCASGGSLQETQYFGPGTRLLVL.

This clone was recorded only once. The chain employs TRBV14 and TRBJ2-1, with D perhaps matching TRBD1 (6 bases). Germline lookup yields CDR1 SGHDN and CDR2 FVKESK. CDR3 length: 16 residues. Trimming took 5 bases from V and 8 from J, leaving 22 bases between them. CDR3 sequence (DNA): TGTGCCAGCAGCTATGGTGGACAGTGGGGCTGGGATGAGCAGTTCTTC. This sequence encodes CASSYGGQWGWDEQFF.

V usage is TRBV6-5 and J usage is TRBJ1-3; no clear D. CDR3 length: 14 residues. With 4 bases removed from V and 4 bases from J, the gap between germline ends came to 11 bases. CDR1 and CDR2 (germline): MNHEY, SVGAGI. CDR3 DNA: TGTGCCAGCAGTTTGGACGTTGGGGGAAACACCATATATTTT. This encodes CASSLDVGGNTIYF.

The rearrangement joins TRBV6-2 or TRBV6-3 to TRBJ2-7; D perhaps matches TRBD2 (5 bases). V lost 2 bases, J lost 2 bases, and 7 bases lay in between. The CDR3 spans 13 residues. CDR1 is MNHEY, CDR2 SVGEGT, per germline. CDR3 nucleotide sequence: TGTGCCAGCAGTTACCCCGGGACCTACGAGCAGTACTTC. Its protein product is CASSYPGTYEQYF.

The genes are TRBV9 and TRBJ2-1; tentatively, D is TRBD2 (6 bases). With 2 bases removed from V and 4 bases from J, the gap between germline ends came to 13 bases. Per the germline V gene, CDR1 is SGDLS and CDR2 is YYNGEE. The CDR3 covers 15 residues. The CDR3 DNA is TGTGCCAGCAGCGTGGGGACTTGGGCGTACAATGAGCAGTTCTTC. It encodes CASSVGTWAYNEQFF.

The CDR3 reads CASSPGTGGYQPQHF. CDR3 sequence (DNA): TGTGCCAGCAGCCCCGGGACAGGGGGTTATCAGCCCCAGCATTTT. The genes are TRBV6-6 and TRBJ1-5; TRBD1 agrees at 11 bases. The CDR3 spans 15 residues. V gave up 6 bases and J gave up 5 bases; unmatched junction bases: 6. Germline CDR1 reads MNHNY; CDR2 reads SVGAGI (reference sequence).

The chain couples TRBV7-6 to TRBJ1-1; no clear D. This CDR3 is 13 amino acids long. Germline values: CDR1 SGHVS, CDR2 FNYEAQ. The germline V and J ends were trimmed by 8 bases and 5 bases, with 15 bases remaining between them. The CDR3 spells CASLRLAGTEAFF. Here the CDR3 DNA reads TGTGCCAGCCTACGACTGGCGGGGACTGAAGCTTTCTTT.

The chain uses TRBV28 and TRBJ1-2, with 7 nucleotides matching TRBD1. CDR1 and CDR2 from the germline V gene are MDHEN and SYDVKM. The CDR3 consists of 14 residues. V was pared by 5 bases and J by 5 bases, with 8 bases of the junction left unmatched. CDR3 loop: CASSVRGSNYGYTF. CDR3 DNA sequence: TGTGCCAGCAGTGTCAGGGGGAGTAATTATGGCTACACCTTC.

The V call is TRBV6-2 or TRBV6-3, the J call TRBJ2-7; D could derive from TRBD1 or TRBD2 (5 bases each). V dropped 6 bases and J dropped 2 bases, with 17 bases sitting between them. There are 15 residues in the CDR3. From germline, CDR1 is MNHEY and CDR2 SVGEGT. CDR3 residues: CASSLPRGGTYEQYF. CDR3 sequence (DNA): TGTGCCAGCAGCCTTCCTCGGGGCGGAACCTACGAGCAGTACTTC.

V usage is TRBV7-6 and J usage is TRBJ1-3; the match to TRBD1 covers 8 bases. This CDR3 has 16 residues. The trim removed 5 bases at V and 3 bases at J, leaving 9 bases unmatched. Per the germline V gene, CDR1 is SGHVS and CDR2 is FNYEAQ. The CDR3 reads CASSQTGRGLGNTIYF. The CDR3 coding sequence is TGTGCCAGCAGCCAAACCGGCAGGGGGCTTGGAAACACCATATATTTT.